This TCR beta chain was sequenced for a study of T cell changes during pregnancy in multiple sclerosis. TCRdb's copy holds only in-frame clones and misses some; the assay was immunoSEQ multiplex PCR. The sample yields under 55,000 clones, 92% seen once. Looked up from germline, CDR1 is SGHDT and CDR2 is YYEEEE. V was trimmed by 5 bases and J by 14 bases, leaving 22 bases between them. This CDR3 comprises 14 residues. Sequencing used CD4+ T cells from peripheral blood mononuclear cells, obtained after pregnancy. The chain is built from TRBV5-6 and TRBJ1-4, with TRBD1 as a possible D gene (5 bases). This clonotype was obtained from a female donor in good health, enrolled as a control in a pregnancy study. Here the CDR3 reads CASRSGGESSILFF. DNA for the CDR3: TGTGCCAGCAGGTCGGGGGGGGAATCGAGTATCCTGTTTTTT.